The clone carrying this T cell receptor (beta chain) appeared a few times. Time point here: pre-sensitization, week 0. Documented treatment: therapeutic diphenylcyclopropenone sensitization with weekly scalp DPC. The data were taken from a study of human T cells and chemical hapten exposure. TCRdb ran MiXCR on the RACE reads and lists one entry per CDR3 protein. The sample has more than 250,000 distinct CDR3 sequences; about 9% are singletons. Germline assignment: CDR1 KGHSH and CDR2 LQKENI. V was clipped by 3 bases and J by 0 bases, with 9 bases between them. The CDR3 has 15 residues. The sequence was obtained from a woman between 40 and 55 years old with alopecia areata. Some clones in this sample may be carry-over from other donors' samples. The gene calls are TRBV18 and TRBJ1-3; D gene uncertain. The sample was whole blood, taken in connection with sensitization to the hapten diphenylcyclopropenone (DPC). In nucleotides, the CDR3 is TGTGCCAGCTCACCGTGGGATGACTCTGGAAACACCATATATTTT. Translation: CASSPWDDSGNTIYF.